A selection of T cell receptor beta chains follows, all from one sample in a study of T cell clones after liver transplantation. This table comes from immunoSEQ multiplex PCR, and its TCRdb copy is limited to in-frame clones, with some not included. The sample includes about 120,000 clones, approximately 90% seen only once; the top ten take 0.83%. The sample consisted of CD4+ T cells from blood, taken 12 months after liver transplant. The receptors derive from a human patient who received a liver transplant. The graft donor may be the source of some T cells. The CDR3 runs from the conserved cysteine through the conserved F or W. Each record gives: D gene, V gene, J gene, clone size, CDR3 DNA, CDR3 protein. The D gene is left open where the match is weak. The size entry is marked missing in some rows and otherwise reads once, few, many or a size class.

d_call: TRBD2
v_call: TRBV19
j_call: TRBJ2-7
clone_size: NA
cdr3_nt: TGTGCCAGTACCCTCCGACTAGCGGGAGGCTACGAGCAGTACTTC
cdr3_aa: CASTLRLAGGYEQYF

d_call: TRBD2
v_call: TRBV6-4
j_call: TRBJ2-1
clone_size: NA
cdr3_nt: TGTGCCAGCAGTGAAACTAGCGGGAGGGCCAATGAGCAGTTCTTC
cdr3_aa: CASSETSGRANEQFF

d_call: NA
v_call: TRBV19
j_call: TRBJ1-1
clone_size: NA
cdr3_nt: TGTGCCAGTAGTATGAGGGGTTCCACTGAAGCTTTCTTT
cdr3_aa: CASSMRGSTEAFF

d_call: NA
v_call: TRBV6-1
j_call: TRBJ2-7
clone_size: few
cdr3_nt: TGTGCCAGCAGTGAACAAGGGGGGGGATACGAGCAGTACTTC
cdr3_aa: CASSEQGGGYEQYF

d_call: NA
v_call: TRBV28
j_call: TRBJ1-2
clone_size: NA
cdr3_nt: TGTGCCAGCAGTTTAAACGTAGGGGTAGGTTATGGCTACACCTTC
cdr3_aa: CASSLNVGVGYGYTF

d_call: TRBD2
v_call: TRBV2
j_call: TRBJ2-1
clone_size: NA
cdr3_nt: TGTGCCAGCAGTGAACTAGCGGGATACAATGAGCAGTTCTTC
cdr3_aa: CASSELAGYNEQFF

d_call: NA
v_call: TRBV5-6
j_call: TRBJ2-7
clone_size: NA
cdr3_nt: TGTGCCAGCAGCCCTAAGGGCTACGAGCAGTACTTC
cdr3_aa: CASSPKGYEQYF

d_call: TRBD2
v_call: TRBV28
j_call: TRBJ2-1
clone_size: NA
cdr3_nt: TGTGCCAGCAGCTTGGGACTAGCGGGAGTATACAATGAGCAGTTCTTC
cdr3_aa: CASSLGLAGVYNEQFF

d_call: NA
v_call: TRBV19
j_call: TRBJ2-7
clone_size: NA
cdr3_nt: TGTGCCAGTAGTATGGATAGCAACTACGAGCAGTACTTC
cdr3_aa: CASSMDSNYEQYF

d_call: NA
v_call: TRBV5-1
j_call: TRBJ1-3
clone_size: few
cdr3_nt: TGCGCCAGCAGCCTTACTGCGGGCAAAAATGGAAACACCATATATTTT
cdr3_aa: CASSLTAGKNGNTIYF